A selection of T cell receptor beta chains follows, all from one sample in a study of OX40 agonist ivuxolimab in advanced cancers. Profiling relied on immunoSEQ multiplex PCR, and the TCRdb table lists in-frame clones only, not all of them. The sample consists of 15,000 to 20,000 clones, roughly 82% of them appearing once. The sequences come from CD4+ or CD8+ T cells sorted from blood, collected in a trial of the OX40 agonist ivuxolimab. These receptors were taken from an adult with an advanced solid tumor such as melanoma, head and neck, liver or kidney cancer. Each CDR3 is given with its conserved first and last residue. D genes are given only for firm matches. The size field is filled for only some rows; it gives once, few, many or a size class.

J,D,V,size,CDR3,DNA
TRBJ2-3,TRBD2,TRBV30,.,CAWSPGLAGGTDTQYF,TGTGCCTGGAGCCCGGGACTAGCGGGGGGCACAGATACGCAGTATTTT
TRBJ2-2,.,TRBV11-3,.,CASSLGFRPGPNTGELFF,TGTGCCAGCAGCTTAGGTTTTCGTCCGGGTCCGAACACCGGGGAGCTGTTTTTT
TRBJ2-7,.,TRBV7-6,.,CASSLGAGSSGEQYF,TGTGCCAGCAGCTTAGGGGCGGGTAGCTCGGGCGAGCAGTACTTC
TRBJ2-7,TRBD2,TRBV10-3,.,CASRAGGPGEQYF,TGTGCCAGCCGAGCGGGAGGGCCGGGAGAGCAGTACTTC
TRBJ1-2,.,TRBV4-3,once,CASSQEGDSYGYTF,TGCGCCAGCAGCCAAGAGGGAGATTCCTATGGCTACACCTTC
TRBJ2-3,TRBD2,TRBV5-8,.,CASSPGGFSGTDTQYF,TGTGCCAGCAGCCCGGGGGGGTTTAGCGGGACAGATACGCAGTATTTT
TRBJ1-4,.,TRBV11-2,.,CASSLNGQVGEKLFF,TGTGCCAGCAGCTTAAACGGGCAGGTGGGGGAAAAACTGTTTTTT
TRBJ1-2,.,TRBV11-2,.,CASSLSGIQIWGYTF,TGTGCCAGCAGCTTATCAGGGATCCAGATCTGGGGCTACACCTTC
TRBJ2-2,.,TRBV7-9,.,CASCPLLDTGELFF,TGTGCCAGCTGCCCCTTATTGGACACCGGGGAGCTGTTTTTT
TRBJ2-2,TRBD2,TRBV19,.,CASSTVAGANTGELFF,TGTGCCAGTAGTACCGTCGCGGGAGCGAACACCGGGGAGCTGTTTTTT
TRBJ2-7,TRBD1,TRBV19,.,CASSGPGQGTFEQYF,TGTGCCAGTAGTGGTCCGGGACAGGGGACTTTCGAGCAGTACTTC
TRBJ2-7,TRBD1,TRBV2,.,CASSVGTGGYEQYF,TGTGCCAGCAGTGTGGGGACAGGGGGCTACGAGCAGTACTTC
TRBJ1-5,.,TRBV7-6,few,CASSLGRNSNQPQHF,TGTGCCAGCAGCTTAGGCCGGAATAGCAATCAGCCCCAGCATTTT
TRBJ2-3,.,TRBV29-1,.,CSVEGGTSTQYF,TGCAGCGTTGAAGGGGGGACAAGTACGCAGTATTTT
TRBJ2-1,TRBD1,TRBV4-3,.,CASSHWTGGAGNEQFF,TGCGCCAGCAGCCACTGGACAGGGGGCGCCGGCAATGAGCAGTTCTTC
TRBJ2-7,.,TRBV7-2,.,CASSLPSVYEQYF,TGTGCCAGCAGCTTACCATCCGTCTACGAGCAGTACTTC
TRBJ2-1,.,TRBV11-1,.,CASSLESSGSSYNEQFF,TGTGCCAGCAGCTTAGAATCGAGTGGGAGCTCCTACAATGAGCAGTTCTTC
TRBJ1-2,.,TRBV2,.,CASSEEGGKGYTF,TGTGCCAGCAGTGAAGAGGGGGGCAAAGGCTACACCTTC
TRBJ2-1,TRBD2,TRBV7-6,.,CASSLAQRGEQFF,TGTGCCAGCAGCTTAGCGCAGCGGGGAGAGCAGTTCTTC
TRBJ1-2,.,TRBV6-6,.,CASSDPGGLFF,TGTGCCAGCAGTGACCCTGGGGGACTTTTCTTC
TRBJ1-2,TRBD1,TRBV19,.,CASRPAGGAGGYTF,TGTGCCAGTAGACCCGCAGGGGGGGCCGGTGGCTACACCTTC
TRBJ2-7,TRBD2,TRBV5-6,.,CASSRAGRLAVDYEQYF,TGTGCCAGCAGCAGGGCGGGAAGGCTAGCGGTAGACTACGAGCAGTACTTC
TRBJ2-1,TRBD2,TRBV7-2,few,CASSPLGLASSEQFF,TGTGCCAGCAGCCCCCTGGGACTAGCGTCGAGTGAGCAGTTCTTC
TRBJ2-1,.,TRBV29-1,.,CSVRTSSYNEQFF,TGCAGCGTTCGGACGAGCTCCTACAATGAGCAGTTCTTC
TRBJ2-4,TRBD1,TRBV28,few,CASSTRQGGPLNIQYF,TGTGCCAGCAGTACACGACAGGGTGGCCCCCTAAACATTCAGTACTTC
TRBJ2-5,.,TRBV27,.,CASSLSAVRTIRGQMETQYF,TGTGCCAGCAGTTTATCGGCAGTTCGAACTATCAGGGGCCAAATGGAGACCCAGTACTTC
TRBJ1-6,.,TRBV5-1,.,CASSLAGAGMDSPLHF,TGCGCCAGCAGCTTGGCAGGGGCAGGGATGGATTCACCCCTCCACTTT
TRBJ1-5,TRBD1,TRBV2,.,CASRAGGGNQPQHF,TGTGCCAGCAGGGCAGGGGGAGGCAATCAGCCCCAGCATTTT
TRBJ2-1,.,TRBV9,.,CASSVEMSNEQFF,TGTGCCAGCAGCGTAGAGATGAGCAATGAGCAGTTCTTC
TRBJ2-7,TRBD2,TRBV5-1,.,CASSLAVGSSGSSYEQYF,TGCGCCAGCAGCTTGGCGGTGGGCTCTAGCGGGAGCTCCTACGAGCAGTACTTC
TRBJ2-5,TRBD1,TRBV5-1,.,CASSYRGVETQYF,TGCGCCAGCAGCTACAGGGGTGTGGAGACCCAGTACTTC
TRBJ2-3,TRBD1,TRBV29-1,.,CSVDRGLKSDTQYF,TGCAGCGTTGACAGGGGGCTGAAGTCAGATACGCAGTATTTT
TRBJ2-7,.,TRBV28,few,CASSLLGSKDEQYF,TGTGCCAGCAGTTTACTTGGGTCCAAGGACGAGCAGTACTTC
TRBJ2-1,TRBD1,TRBV10-3,.,CAIKQGGGNNEQFF,TGTGCCATCAAACAGGGGGGTGGGAACAATGAGCAGTTCTTC
TRBJ1-6,TRBD1,TRBV6-5,.,CASSWQGGGPLHF,TGTGCCAGCAGTTGGCAGGGGGGTGGACCCCTCCACTTT
TRBJ2-6,.,TRBV6-1,few,CASSEGGAGANVLTF,TGTGCCAGCAGTGAAGGGGGAGCTGGGGCCAACGTCCTGACTTTC
TRBJ2-1,.,TRBV19,.,CASIGGDRNNNEQFF,TGTGCCAGTATCGGGGGGGACAGGAACAACAATGAGCAGTTCTTC
TRBJ2-5,TRBD2,TRBV5-1,.,CASSSGLAGETQYF,TGCGCCAGCAGCTCGGGACTAGCTGGGGAGACCCAGTACTTC
TRBJ2-5,TRBD2,TRBV19,.,CASSIVAAGGQETQYF,TGTGCCAGTAGTATAGTTGCGGCGGGAGGGCAAGAGACCCAGTACTTC
TRBJ1-2,TRBD1,TRBV5-6,.,CASSLAGTANYGYTF,TGTGCCAGCAGCTTGGCCGGGACAGCTAACTATGGCTACACCTTC
TRBJ1-4,TRBD1,TRBV5-1,.,CASSSGQDLIDGNEKLFF,TGCGCCAGCAGCTCAGGACAGGATCTAATAGATGGGAATGAAAAACTGTTTTTT
TRBJ1-5,.,TRBV5-1,.,CASGPEGNQPQHF,TGCGCCAGCGGTCCGGAGGGCAATCAGCCCCAGCATTTT
TRBJ1-2,.,TRBV30,.,CAWSIGQSNYGYTF,TGTGCCTGGAGTATCGGGCAGTCTAACTATGGCTACACCTTC
TRBJ2-5,TRBD1,TRBV5-4,.,CASSPGQGAWETQYF,TGTGCCAGCAGCCCCGGACAGGGGGCGTGGGAGACCCAGTACTTC
TRBJ1-5,.,TRBV6-4,.,CASSPTVSNQPQHF,TGTGCCAGCAGTCCGACGGTTAGCAATCAGCCCCAGCATTTT
TRBJ1-1,.,TRBV5-1,.,CASSLAGFNGNTEAFF,TGCGCCAGCAGCTTGGCCGGGTTTAATGGGAACACTGAAGCTTTCTTT
TRBJ2-2,.,TRBV30,once,CAWSGQTITGELFF,TGTGCCTGGAGTGGGCAGACGATCACCGGGGAGCTGTTTTTT
TRBJ2-7,.,TRBV7-6,once,CASSPGGRVDEQYF,TGTGCCAGCAGCCCCGGGGGTAGGGTCGACGAGCAGTACTTC
TRBJ2-2,TRBD2,TRBV27,.,CASSLEASGSFTGELFF,TGTGCCAGCAGTTTAGAAGCTAGCGGGAGCTTCACCGGGGAGCTGTTTTTT